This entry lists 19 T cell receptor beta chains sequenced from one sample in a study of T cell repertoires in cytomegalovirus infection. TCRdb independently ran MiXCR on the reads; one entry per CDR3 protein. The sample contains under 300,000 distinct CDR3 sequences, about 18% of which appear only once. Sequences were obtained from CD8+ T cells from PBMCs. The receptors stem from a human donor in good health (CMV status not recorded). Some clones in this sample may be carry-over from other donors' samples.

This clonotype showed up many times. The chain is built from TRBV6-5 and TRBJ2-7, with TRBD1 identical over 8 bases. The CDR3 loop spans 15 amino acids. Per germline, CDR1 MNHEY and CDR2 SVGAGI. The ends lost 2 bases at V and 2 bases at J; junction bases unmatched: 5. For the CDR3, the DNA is TGTGCCAGCAGTTACGGCGGACAGGGTACCTACGAGCAGTACTTC. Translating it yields CASSYGGQGTYEQYF.

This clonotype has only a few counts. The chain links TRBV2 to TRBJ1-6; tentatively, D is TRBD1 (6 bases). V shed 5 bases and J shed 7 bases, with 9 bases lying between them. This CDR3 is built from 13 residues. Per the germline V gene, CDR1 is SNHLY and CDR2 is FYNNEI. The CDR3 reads CASSHRDNSPLHF. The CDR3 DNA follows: TGTGCCAGCAGTCACAGGGACAATTCACCCCTCCACTTT.

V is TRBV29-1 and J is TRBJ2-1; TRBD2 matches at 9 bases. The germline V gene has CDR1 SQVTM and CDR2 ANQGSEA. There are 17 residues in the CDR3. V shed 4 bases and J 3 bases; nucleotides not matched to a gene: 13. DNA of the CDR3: TGCAGCGTTGCCCGAACGACTCTAGCGGGGCTCTACAATGAGCAGTTCTTC. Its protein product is CSVARTTLAGLYNEQFF.

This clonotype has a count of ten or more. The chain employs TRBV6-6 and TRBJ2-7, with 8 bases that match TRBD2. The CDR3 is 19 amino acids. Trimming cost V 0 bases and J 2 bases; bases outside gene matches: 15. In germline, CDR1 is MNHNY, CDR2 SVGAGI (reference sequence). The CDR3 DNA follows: TGTGCCAGCAGTTACTCCGCGAAGCCCCCGGGGGGGGAAGCCTACGAGCAGTACTTC. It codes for CASSYSAKPPGGEAYEQYF.

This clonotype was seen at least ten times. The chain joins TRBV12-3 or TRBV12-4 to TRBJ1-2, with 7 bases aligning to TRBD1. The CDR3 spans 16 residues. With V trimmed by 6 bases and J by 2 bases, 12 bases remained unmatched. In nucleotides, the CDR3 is TGTGCCAGCAGCACGACAGGGACGATCCCCAACTATGGCTACACCTTC. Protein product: CASSTTGTIPNYGYTF.

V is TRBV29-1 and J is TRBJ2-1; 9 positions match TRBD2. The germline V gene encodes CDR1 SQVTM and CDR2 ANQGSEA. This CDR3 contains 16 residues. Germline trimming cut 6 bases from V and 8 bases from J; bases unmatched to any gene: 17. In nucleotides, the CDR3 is TGCAGCGTCGACGGGACTAGCTTGGGGGGCTGGGATGAGCAGTTCTTC. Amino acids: CSVDGTSLGGWDEQFF.

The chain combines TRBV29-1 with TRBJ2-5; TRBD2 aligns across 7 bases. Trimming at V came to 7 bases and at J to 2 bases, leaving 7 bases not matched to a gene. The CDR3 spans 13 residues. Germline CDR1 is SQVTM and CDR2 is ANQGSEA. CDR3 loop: CSGWGGDQETQYF. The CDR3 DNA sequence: TGCAGCGGTTGGGGGGGGGATCAAGAGACCCAGTACTTC. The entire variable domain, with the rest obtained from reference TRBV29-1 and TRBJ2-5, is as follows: SAVISQKPSRDICQRGTSLTIQCQVDSQVTMMFWYRQQPGQSLTLIATANQGSEATYESGFVIDKFPISRPNLTFSTLTVSNMSPEDSSIYLCSGWGGDQETQYFGPGTRLLVL.

DNA for the CDR3: TGTGCCAGCAGCCCCTCGGGCGGACCCGATGGCTACACCTTC. It is translated as CASSPSGGPDGYTF. V is TRBV14 and J is TRBJ1-2, with D hard to call. Per the germline V gene, CDR1 is SGHDN and CDR2 is FVKESK. The CDR3 covers 14 residues. Trimming pared 4 bases from V and 6 bases from J, leaving 15 bases between.

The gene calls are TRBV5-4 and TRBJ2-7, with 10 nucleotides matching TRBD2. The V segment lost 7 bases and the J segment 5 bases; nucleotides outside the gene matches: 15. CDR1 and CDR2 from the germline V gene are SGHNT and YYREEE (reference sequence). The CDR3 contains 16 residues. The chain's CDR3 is CASLGANERGGHEQYF. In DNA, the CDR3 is TGTGCCAGCCTGGGCGCCAACGAGCGGGGGGGCCACGAGCAGTACTTC. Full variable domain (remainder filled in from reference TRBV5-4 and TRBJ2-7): ETGVTQSPTHLIKTRGQQVTLRCSSQSGHNTVSWYQQALGQGPQFIFQYYREEENGRGNFPPRFSGLQFPNYSSELNVNALELDDSALYLCASLGANERGGHEQYFGPGTRLTVT.

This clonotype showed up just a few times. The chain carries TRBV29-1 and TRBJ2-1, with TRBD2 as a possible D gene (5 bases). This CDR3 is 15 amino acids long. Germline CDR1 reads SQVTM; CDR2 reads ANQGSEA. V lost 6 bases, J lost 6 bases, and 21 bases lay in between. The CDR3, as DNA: TGCAGCGTGGAAAAGGACTTCGACAAGGGCAATGAGCAGTTCTTC. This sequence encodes CSVEKDFDKGNEQFF.

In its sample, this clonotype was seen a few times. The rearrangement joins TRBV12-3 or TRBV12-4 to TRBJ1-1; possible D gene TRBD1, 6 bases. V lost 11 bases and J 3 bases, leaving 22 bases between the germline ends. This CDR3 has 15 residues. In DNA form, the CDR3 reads TGTGCCTGTAAGGAAGGGGGGGGCTTCGACACTGAAGCTTTCTTT. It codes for CACKEGGGFDTEAFF.

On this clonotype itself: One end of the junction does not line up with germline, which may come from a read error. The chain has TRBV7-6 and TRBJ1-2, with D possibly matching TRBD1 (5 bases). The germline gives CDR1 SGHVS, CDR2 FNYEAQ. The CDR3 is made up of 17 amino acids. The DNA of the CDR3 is TGTGCCAGCAGCTTACCCAGCCCAACGGGGCCCCTCTATCGCTACACCTTC. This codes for CASSLPSPTGPLYRYTF.

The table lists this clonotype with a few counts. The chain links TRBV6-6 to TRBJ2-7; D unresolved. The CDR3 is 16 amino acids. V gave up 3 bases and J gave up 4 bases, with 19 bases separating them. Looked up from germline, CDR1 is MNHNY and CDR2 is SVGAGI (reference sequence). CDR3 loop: CASSYPPRESIYEQYF. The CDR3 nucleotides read TGTGCCAGCAGTTATCCCCCTAGAGAAAGTATTTACGAGCAGTACTTC.

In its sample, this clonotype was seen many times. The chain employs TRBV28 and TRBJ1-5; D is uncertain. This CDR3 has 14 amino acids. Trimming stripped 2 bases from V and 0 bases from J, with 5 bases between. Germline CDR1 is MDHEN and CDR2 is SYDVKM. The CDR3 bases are TGTGCCAGCAGTTTAGAGCATAGCAATCAGCCCCAGCATTTT. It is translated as CASSLEHSNQPQHF. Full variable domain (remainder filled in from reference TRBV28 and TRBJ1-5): DVKVTQSSRYLVKRTGEKVFLECVQDMDHENMFWYRQDPGLGLRLIYFSYDVKMKEKGDIPEGYSVSREKKERFSLILESASTNQTSMYLCASSLEHSNQPQHFGDGTRLSIL.

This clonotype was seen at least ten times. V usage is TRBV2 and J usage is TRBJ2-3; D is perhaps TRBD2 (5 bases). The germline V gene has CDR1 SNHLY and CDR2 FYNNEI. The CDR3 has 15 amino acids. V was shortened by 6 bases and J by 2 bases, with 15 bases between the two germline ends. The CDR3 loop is CASRDYGVLTDTQYF. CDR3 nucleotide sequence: TGTGCCAGCAGGGATTACGGGGTTCTCACAGATACGCAGTATTTT.

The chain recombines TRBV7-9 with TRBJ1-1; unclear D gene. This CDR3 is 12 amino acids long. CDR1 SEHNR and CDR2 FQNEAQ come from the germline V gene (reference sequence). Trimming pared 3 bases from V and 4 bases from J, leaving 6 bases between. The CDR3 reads CASSFKATEAFF. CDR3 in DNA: TGTGCCAGCAGCTTTAAAGCCACTGAAGCTTTCTTT.

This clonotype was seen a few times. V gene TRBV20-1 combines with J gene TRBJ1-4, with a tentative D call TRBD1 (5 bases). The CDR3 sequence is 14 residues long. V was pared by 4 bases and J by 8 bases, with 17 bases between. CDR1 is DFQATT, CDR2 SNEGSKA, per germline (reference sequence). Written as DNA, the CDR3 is TGCAGTGCTACCTCCGGGGACCCCTTGGAAAAACTGTTTTTT. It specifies CSATSGDPLEKLFF.

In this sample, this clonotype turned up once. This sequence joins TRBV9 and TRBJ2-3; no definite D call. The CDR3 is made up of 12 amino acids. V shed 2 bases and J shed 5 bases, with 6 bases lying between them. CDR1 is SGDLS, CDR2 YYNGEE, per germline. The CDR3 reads CASSVNQDTQYF. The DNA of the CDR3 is TGTGCCAGCAGCGTTAATCAAGATACGCAGTATTTT.

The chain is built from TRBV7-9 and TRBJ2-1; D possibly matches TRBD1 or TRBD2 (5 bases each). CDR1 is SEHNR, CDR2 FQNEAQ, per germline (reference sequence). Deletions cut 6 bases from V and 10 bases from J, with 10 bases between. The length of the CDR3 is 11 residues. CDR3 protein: CASRRGGEQFF. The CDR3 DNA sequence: TGTGCCAGCAGGAGGGGTGGAGAGCAGTTCTTC.